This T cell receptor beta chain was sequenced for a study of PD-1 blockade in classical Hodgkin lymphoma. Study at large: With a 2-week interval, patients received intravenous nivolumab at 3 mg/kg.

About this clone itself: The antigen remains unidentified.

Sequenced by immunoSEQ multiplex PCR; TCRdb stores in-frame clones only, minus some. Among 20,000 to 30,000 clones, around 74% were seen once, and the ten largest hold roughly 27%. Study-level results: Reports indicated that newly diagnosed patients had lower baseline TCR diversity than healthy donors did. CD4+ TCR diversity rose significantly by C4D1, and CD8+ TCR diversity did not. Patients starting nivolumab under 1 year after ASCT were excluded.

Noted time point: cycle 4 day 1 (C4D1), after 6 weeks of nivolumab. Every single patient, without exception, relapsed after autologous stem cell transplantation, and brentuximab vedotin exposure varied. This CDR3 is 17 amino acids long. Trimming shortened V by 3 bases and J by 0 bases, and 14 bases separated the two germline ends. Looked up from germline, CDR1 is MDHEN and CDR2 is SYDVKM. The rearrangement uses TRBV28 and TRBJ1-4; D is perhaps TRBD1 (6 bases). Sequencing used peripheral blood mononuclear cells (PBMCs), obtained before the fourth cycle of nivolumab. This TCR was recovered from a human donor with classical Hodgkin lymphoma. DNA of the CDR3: TGTGCCAGCAGTTTCAGTCCAGGGGTCGCAACTAATGAAAAACTGTTTTTT. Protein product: CASSFSPGVATNEKLFF. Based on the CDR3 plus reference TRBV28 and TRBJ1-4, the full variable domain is DVKVTQSSRYLVKRTGEKVFLECVQDMDHENMFWYRQDPGLGLRLIYFSYDVKMKEKGDIPEGYSVSREKKERFSLILESASTNQTSMYLCASSFSPGVATNEKLFFGSGTQLSVL.